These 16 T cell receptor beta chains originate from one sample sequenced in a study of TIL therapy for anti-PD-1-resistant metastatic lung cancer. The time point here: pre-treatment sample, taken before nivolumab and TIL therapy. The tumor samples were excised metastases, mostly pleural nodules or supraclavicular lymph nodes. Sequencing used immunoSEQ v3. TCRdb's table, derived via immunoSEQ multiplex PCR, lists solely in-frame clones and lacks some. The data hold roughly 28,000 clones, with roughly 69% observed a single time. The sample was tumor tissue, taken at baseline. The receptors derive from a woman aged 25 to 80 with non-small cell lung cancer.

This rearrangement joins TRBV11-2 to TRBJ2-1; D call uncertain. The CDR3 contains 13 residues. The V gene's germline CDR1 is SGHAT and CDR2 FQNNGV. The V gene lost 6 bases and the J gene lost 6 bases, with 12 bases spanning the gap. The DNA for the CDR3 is TGTGCCAGCAGTTATGGACGCTTCAATGAGCAGTTCTTC. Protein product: CASSYGRFNEQFF.

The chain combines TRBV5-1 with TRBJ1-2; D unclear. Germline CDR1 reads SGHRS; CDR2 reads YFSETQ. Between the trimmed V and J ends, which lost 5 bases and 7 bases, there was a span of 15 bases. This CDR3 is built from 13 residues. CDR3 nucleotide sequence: TGCGCCAGCAGTTCTGGTCTAGCTCGTGGCTACACCTTC. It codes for CASSSGLARGYTF.

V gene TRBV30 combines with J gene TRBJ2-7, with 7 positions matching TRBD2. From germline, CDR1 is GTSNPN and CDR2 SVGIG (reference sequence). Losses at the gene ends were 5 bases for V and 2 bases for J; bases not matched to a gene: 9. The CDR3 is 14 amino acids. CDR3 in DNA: TGTGCCTGGGCGCGTGGGGGGGTTACCTACGAGCAGTACTTC. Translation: CAWARGGVTYEQYF.

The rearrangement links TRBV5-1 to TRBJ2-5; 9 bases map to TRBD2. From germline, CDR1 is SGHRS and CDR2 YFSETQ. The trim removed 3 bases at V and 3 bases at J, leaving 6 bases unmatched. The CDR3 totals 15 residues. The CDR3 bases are TGCGCCAGCAGCTCAGTGAGACTAGCGGAAGAGACCCAGTACTTC. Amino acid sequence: CASSSVRLAEETQYF.

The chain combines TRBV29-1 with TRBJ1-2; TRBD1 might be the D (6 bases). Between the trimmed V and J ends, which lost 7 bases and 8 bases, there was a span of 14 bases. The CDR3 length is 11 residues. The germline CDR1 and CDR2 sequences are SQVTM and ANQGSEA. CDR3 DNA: TGCAGCGCCCACAGGGATCGGGGCTACACCTTC. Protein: CSAHRDRGYTF.

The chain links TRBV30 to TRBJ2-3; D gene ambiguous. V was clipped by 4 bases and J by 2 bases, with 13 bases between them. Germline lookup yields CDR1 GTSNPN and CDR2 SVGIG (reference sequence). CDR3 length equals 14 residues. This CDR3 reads CAWTQSGLTDTQYF. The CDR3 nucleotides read TGTGCCTGGACCCAGTCGGGCCTCACAGATACGCAGTATTTT.

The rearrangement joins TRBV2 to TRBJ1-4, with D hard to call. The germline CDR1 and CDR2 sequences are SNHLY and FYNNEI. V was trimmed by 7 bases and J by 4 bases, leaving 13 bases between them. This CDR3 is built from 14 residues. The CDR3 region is CASIDRALNEKLFF. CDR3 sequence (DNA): TGTGCCAGCATCGACCGGGCCCTTAATGAAAAACTGTTTTTT. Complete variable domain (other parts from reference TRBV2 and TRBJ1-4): EPEVTQTPSHQVTQMGQEVILRCVPISNHLYFYWYRQILGQKVEFLVSFYNNEISEKSEIFDDQFSVERPDGSNFTLKIRSTKLEDSAMYFCASIDRALNEKLFFGSGTQLSVL.

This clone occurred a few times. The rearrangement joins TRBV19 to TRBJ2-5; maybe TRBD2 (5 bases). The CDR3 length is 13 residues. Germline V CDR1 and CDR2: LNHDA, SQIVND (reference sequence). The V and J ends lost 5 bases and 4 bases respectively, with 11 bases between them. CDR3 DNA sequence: TGTGCCAGTAGTCTGCGGGCTGGAGAGACCCAGTACTTC. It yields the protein CASSLRAGETQYF.

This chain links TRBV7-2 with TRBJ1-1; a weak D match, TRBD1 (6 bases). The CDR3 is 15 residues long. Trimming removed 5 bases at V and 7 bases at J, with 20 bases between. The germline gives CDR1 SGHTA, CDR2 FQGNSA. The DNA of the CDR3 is TGTGCCAGCAGCCCCAAAGGGGGGGGGACGGTTGAAGCTTTCTTT. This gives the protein CASSPKGGGTVEAFF.

The CDR3 sequence is CAWNRGLTDTQYF. CDR3 bases: TGTGCCTGGAATCGGGGCCTCACAGATACGCAGTATTTT. The rearrangement uses TRBV30 and TRBJ2-3, with D tentatively TRBD1 or TRBD2 (5 bases each). Germline V lookup: CDR1 GTSNPN, CDR2 SVGIG (reference sequence). The CDR3 has 13 residues. Trimming left V 4 bases short and J 2 bases short, with 10 bases between.

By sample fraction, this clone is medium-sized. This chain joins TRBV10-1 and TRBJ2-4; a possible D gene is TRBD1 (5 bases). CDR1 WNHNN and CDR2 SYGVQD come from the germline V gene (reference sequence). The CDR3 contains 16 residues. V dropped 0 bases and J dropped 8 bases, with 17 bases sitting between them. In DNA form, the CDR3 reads TGCGCCAGCAGTGAGTCGAGTCAGGGAATTGGAGACATTCAGTACTTC. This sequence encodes CASSESSQGIGDIQYF.

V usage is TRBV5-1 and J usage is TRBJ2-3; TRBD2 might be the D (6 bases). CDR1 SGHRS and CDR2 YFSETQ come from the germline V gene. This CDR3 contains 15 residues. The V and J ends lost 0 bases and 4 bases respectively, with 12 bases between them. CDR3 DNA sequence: TGCGCCAGCAGCTTGGGGTTTGGGACTTCAGATACGCAGTATTTT. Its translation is CASSLGFGTSDTQYF.

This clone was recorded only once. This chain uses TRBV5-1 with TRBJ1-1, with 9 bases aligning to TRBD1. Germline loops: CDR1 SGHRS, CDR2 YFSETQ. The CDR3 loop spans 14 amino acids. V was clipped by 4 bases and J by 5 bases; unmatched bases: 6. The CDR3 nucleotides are TGCGCCAGCAGCCTGACAGGGGGTGGTACTGAAGCTTTCTTT. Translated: CASSLTGGGTEAFF.

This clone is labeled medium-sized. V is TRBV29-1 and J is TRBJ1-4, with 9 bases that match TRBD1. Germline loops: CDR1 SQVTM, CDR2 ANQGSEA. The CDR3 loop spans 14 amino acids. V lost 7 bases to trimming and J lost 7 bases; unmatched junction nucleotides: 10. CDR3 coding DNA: TGCAGCGCAACGGACAGGGGTTCGAGTGAAAAACTGTTTTTT. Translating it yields CSATDRGSSEKLFF.

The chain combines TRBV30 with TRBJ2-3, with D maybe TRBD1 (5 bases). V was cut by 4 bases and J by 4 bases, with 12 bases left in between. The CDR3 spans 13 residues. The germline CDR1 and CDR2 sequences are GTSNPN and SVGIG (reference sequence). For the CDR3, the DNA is TGTGCCTGGAAAAACCAGGGTTCAGATACGCAGTATTTT. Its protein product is CAWKNQGSDTQYF.

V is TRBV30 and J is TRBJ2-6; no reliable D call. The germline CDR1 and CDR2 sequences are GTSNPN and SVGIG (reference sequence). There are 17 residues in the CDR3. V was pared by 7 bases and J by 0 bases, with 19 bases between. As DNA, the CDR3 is TGTGCCTCTACGTCCCAAATCCTTAGCTCTGGGGCCAACGTCCTGACTTTC. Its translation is CASTSQILSSGANVLTF.